This entry lists 17 T cell receptor beta chains sequenced from one sample in a study of cytomegalovirus exposure and HLA in healthy donors. PCR amplification relied on 60 Vbeta primers (plus 13 Jbeta primers). Repertoires were generated with immunoSEQ multiplex PCR, while TCRdb's copy carries only in-frame clones and drops some. Among 80,000 to 100,000 clones, about 80% were seen once, and the ten largest hold around 10%. The material sequenced was PBMCs. The source of these receptors is a human donor in good health.

The chain links TRBV7-9 to TRBJ1-1; maybe TRBD1 (6 bases). V lost 5 bases to trimming and J lost 9 bases, with 19 bases between them. The CDR3 runs 14 residues. Germline V lookup: CDR1 SEHNR, CDR2 FQNEAQ (reference sequence). The CDR3 sequence: CASSKVAGAIKAFF. The CDR3 bases are TGTGCCAGCAGCAAGGTGGCAGGGGCAATTAAAGCTTTCTTT.

The chain joins TRBV12-5 to TRBJ2-3, with D perhaps TRBD2 (7 bases). V lost 5 bases to trimming and J lost 5 bases, with 17 bases between them. The CDR3 has 15 residues. Germline V gene lookup returns CDR1 LGHNT and CDR2 FRNRAP. CDR3 sequence: CASGLGRGAGDTQYF. The CDR3 DNA sequence: TGTGCTAGTGGTCTCGGACGGGGGGCTGGAGATACGCAGTATTTT. Based on the CDR3 plus reference TRBV12-5 and TRBJ2-3, the full variable domain is DARVTQTPRHKVTEMGQEVTMRCQPILGHNTVFWYRQTMMQGLELLAYFRNRAPLDDSGMPKDRFSAEMPDATLATLKIQPSEPRDSAVYFCASGLGRGAGDTQYFGPGTRLTVL.

The CDR3 spells CASSLGTESFYGYTF. CDR3 DNA sequence: TGCGCCAGCAGCCTCGGGACAGAATCTTTCTATGGCTACACCTTC. The rearrangement joins TRBV5-1 to TRBJ1-2; 7 bases map to TRBD1. The germline gives CDR1 SGHRS, CDR2 YFSETQ. J was trimmed by 4 bases and V by 4 bases; bases with no gene match: 10. CDR3 size: 15 residues.

J is TRBJ2-2 and V is TRBV11-2; 9 bases fit TRBD1. The CDR3 loop spans 16 amino acids. Trimming removed 3 bases from V and 7 bases from J; junction bases left unmatched: 9. The germline V gene encodes CDR1 SGHAT and CDR2 FQNNGV. DNA of the CDR3: TGTGCCAGCAGCTTCTGGGGACAGGGTAATGTCGGGGAGCTGTTTTTT. Translation gives CASSFWGQGNVGELFF.

V gene TRBV5-6 combines with J gene TRBJ1-1; D unresolved. The V gene's germline CDR1 is SGHDT and CDR2 YYEEEE. The CDR3 spans 13 residues. V was trimmed by 0 bases and J by 4 bases, leaving 7 bases between them. CDR3 nucleotide sequence: TGTGCCAGCAGCTTGGAGCCCGGCACTGAAGCTTTCTTT. Amino acid sequence: CASSLEPGTEAFF. Supplemented by reference TRBV5-6 and TRBJ1-1, the full variable domain reads DAGVTQSPTHLIKTRGQQVTLRCSPKSGHDTVSWYQQALGQGPQFIFQYYEEEERQRGNFPDRFSGHQFPNYSSELNVNALLLGDSALYLCASSLEPGTEAFFGQGTRLTVV.

This clone was observed a single time. V and J are TRBV9 and TRBJ2-5; TRBD1 matches at 11 bases. The CDR3 is 16 residues long. J gave up 4 bases and V 0 bases, and 5 bases lay outside the gene matches. Germline lookup yields CDR1 SGDLS and CDR2 YYNGEE. CDR3 nucleotide sequence: TGTGCCAGCAGCGTAGGAGGGACAGGGGGAGGAGAGACCCAGTACTTC. Its protein is CASSVGGTGGGETQYF.

The chain uses TRBV28 and TRBJ2-7, with 11 bases fitting TRBD2. V was clipped by 5 bases and J by 4 bases; unmatched bases: 16. The CDR3 has 18 residues. CDR1 and CDR2 (germline): MDHEN, SYDVKM. The CDR3: CASSVRPSSGRSGYEQYF. CDR3 bases: TGTGCCAGCAGTGTGAGGCCCTCTAGCGGGAGGAGTGGTTACGAGCAGTACTTC.

The rearrangement links TRBV4-1 to TRBJ2-7, with 7 bases lining up with TRBD1. This CDR3 is 14 amino acids long. Germline V gives CDR1 MGHRA, CDR2 YSYEKL. V was pared by 5 bases and J by 3 bases, with 7 bases of the junction left unmatched. The CDR3 bases are TGCGCCAGCAGCGGGCCGGGACAGAACTACGAGCAGTACTTC. Translation gives CASSGPGQNYEQYF.

The chain combines TRBV27 with TRBJ1-4, with D possibly TRBD1 on 5 matching bases. Trimming shortened V by 0 bases and J by 2 bases, and 13 bases separated the two germline ends. The length of the CDR3 is 17 residues. Germline CDR1 MNHEY, CDR2 SMNVEV (reference sequence). CDR3 region: CASSLSFLAGTNEKLFF. CDR3 sequence (DNA): TGTGCCAGCAGTTTATCGTTCCTGGCAGGGACTAATGAAAAACTGTTTTTT.

This clone was found once. J is TRBJ1-1 and V is TRBV7-9, with a tentative D call TRBD1 (6 bases). V was clipped by 8 bases and J by 6 bases, with 10 bases between them. CDR1 and CDR2 (germline): SEHNR, FQNEAQ (reference sequence). The CDR3 is made up of 11 amino acids. As DNA, the CDR3 is TGTGCCAGCCAAGGGGGGGCTGAAGCTTTCTTT. The encoded protein is CASQGGAEAFF.

The chain couples TRBV12-5 to TRBJ2-1; TRBD2 aligns across 11 bases. CDR3 length equals 20 residues. After removal of 2 bases from V and 6 bases from J, the junction contained 18 bases not matched to a gene. The germline V gene has CDR1 LGHNT and CDR2 FRNRAP. The CDR3 loop is CASGLSRTQGVGLAVNEQFF. The CDR3 nucleotides read TGTGCTAGTGGTTTGTCTAGAACCCAGGGAGTGGGACTAGCGGTCAATGAGCAGTTCTTC.

The genes are TRBV7-9 and TRBJ1-2, with TRBD1 matching over 9 bases. Germline loops: CDR1 SEHNR, CDR2 FQNEAQ (reference sequence). The V segment lost 3 bases and the J segment 1 base; nucleotides outside the gene matches: 3. The CDR3 extends over 15 amino acids. This CDR3 is CASSFGQGLNYGYTF. The CDR3 region has the DNA TGTGCCAGCAGCTTCGGACAGGGGCTTAACTATGGCTACACCTTC.

This clone was seen a handful of times. V gene TRBV7-3 combines with J gene TRBJ2-6; 9 nucleotides match TRBD2. V was clipped by 1 base and J by 1 base; unmatched bases: 8. The CDR3 loop spans 19 amino acids. The germline gives CDR1 SGHTA, CDR2 FQGTGA. CDR3 amino acids: CASSLMRSSGASGANVLTF. The CDR3 nucleotides read TGTGCCAGCAGCTTAATGAGGTCTAGCGGGGCGTCTGGGGCCAACGTCCTGACTTTC.

The rearrangement links TRBV5-1 to TRBJ1-1, with 7 bases that match TRBD1. The germline gives CDR1 SGHRS, CDR2 YFSETQ. V shed 4 bases and J 5 bases; nucleotides not matched to a gene: 5. The CDR3 length is 13 residues. CDR3 sequence: CASSLGGATEAFF. CDR3 in DNA: TGCGCCAGCAGCCTAGGGGGCGCAACTGAAGCTTTCTTT.

This chain connects TRBV27 to TRBJ2-3; 7 bases match TRBD1. The CDR3 sequence is 14 residues long. After removal of 6 bases from V and 0 bases from J, the junction contained 3 bases not matched to a gene. Germline loops: CDR1 MNHEY, CDR2 SMNVEV (reference sequence). The CDR3 spells CASRRQGSTDTQYF. The CDR3 nucleotides read TGTGCCAGCAGACGACAGGGCAGCACAGATACGCAGTATTTT.

The chain carries TRBV2 and TRBJ2-5, with D perhaps TRBD1 (7 bases). Germline lookup yields CDR1 SNHLY and CDR2 FYNNEI. V lost 3 bases to trimming and J lost 4 bases, with 12 bases between them. CDR3 size: 14 residues. The CDR3 region is CASSEGGTAETQYF. The DNA of the CDR3 is TGTGCCAGCAGTGAGGGCGGGACAGCAGAGACCCAGTACTTC.

The chain links TRBV29-1 to TRBJ1-1; D uncertain. This CDR3 spans 13 amino acids. Germline V CDR1 and CDR2: SQVTM, ANQGSEA. Trimming shortened V by 3 bases and J by 1 base, and 9 bases separated the two germline ends. The chain's CDR3 is CSVELNRNTEAFF. The CDR3 region has the DNA TGCAGCGTTGAGTTAAACAGGAACACTGAAGCTTTCTTT.